This T cell receptor (beta chain) was sequenced in a study of cytomegalovirus exposure and HLA in healthy donors. Study results and caveats: Earlier results showed most TCR beta V segments being productive about 87% or about 30% of the time. Specific recognition of CMV antigens was confirmed in vitro for a few chains (all CMV-associated). TRBV6-2, TRBV6-3 and some other V segments were excluded as indistinguishable. The study designated roughly 160 TCR beta chains cytomegalovirus-associated.

PCR employed 60 Vbeta and 13 Jbeta primers. Measured with immunoSEQ multiplex PCR; TCRdb has only the in-frame clones, and not every one. The sample lists 150,000 to 200,000 clones; 70% to 80% were seen once. Notes on this clone: No antigen is known for it.

The CDR3 totals 15 residues. The V end was cut by 1 base, the J end by 7 bases, with 14 bases between. CDR1 is SEHNR, CDR2 FQNEAQ, per germline (reference sequence). The V call is TRBV7-9, the J call TRBJ2-1; weak D call: TRBD2 (7 bases). The sequenced sample was PBMCs. The origin of this receptor is a young man in good health and CMV-seronegative. CDR3 nucleotides: TGTGCCAGCAGCTTAGGGGTGGGGGGGCAGAATGAGCAGTTCTTC. As protein: CASSLGVGGQNEQFF.